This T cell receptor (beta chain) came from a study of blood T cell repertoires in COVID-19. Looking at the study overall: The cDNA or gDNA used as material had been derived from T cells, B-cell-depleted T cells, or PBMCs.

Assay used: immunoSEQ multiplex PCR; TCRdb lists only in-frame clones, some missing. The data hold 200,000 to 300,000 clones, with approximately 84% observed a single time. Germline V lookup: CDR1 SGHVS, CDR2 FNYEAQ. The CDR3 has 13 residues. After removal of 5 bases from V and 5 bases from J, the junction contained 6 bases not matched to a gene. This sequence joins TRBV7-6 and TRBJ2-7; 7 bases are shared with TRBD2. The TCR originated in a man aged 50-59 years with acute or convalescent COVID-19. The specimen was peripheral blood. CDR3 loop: CASSGRLADEQYF. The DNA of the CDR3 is TGTGCCAGCAGCGGAAGACTAGCCGACGAGCAGTACTTC. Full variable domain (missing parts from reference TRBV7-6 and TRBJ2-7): GAGVSQSPRYKVTKRGQDVALRCDPISGHVSLYWYRQALGQGPEFLTYFNYEAQQDKSGLPNDRFSAERPEGSISTLTIQRTEQRDSAMYRCASSGRLADEQYFGPGTRLTVT.